The clone carrying this T cell receptor beta chain was observed many times. Its antigen remains unknown. The CDR3 sequence is 18 residues long. Germline values: CDR1 SEHNR, CDR2 FQNEAQ (reference sequence). With V trimmed by 5 bases and J by 3 bases, 9 bases remained unmatched. A process of 5'RACE template switching, which added a universal primer site and UMIs, was used to make TCR cDNA. TCRdb itself ran the 5' RACE reads through MiXCR, one entry per CDR3 protein. The sample lists some 240,000 distinct CDR3 sequences; 3% to 3.5% were seen once. The data derive from a study of T cells after yellow fever vaccination. Across the whole study: Any fraction with a low cell number was prepared using SMART-Seq v4 Ultra Low Input.

Study-wide results and limits: Peaking on day 5 versus 15, the secondary response was faster but weaker. Detected again after the booster were most primary-vaccination clones, at 95% to 96% CD4 and roughly 88% CD8.

The sample in question was CD4+ T cells sorted from PBMCs, obtained 10 days after the yellow fever booster vaccination. This chain connects TRBV7-9 to TRBJ2-3, with 15 bases identical to TRBD2. This TCR was sampled from a man between 18 and 35 years old who received the YFV17D yellow fever vaccine. For the CDR3, the DNA is TGTGCCAGCAGCCGCGGACTAGCGGGGGGGCCTGGGACAGATACGCAGTATTTT. Translating it yields CASSRGLAGGPGTDTQYF.